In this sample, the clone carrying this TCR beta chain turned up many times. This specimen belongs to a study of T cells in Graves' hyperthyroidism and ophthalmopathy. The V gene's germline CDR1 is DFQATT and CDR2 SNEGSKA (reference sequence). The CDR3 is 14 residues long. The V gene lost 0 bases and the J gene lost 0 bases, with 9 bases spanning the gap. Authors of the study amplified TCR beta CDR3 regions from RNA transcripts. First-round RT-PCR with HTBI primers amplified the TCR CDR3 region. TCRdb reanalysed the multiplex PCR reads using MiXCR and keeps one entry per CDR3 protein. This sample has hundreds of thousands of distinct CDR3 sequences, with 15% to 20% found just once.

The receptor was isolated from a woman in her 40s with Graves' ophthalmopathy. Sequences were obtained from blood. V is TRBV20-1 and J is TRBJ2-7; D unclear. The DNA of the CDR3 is TGCAGTGCTAGAGATCGGCCGGTCTCCTACGAGCAGTACTTC. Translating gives CSARDRPVSYEQYF.